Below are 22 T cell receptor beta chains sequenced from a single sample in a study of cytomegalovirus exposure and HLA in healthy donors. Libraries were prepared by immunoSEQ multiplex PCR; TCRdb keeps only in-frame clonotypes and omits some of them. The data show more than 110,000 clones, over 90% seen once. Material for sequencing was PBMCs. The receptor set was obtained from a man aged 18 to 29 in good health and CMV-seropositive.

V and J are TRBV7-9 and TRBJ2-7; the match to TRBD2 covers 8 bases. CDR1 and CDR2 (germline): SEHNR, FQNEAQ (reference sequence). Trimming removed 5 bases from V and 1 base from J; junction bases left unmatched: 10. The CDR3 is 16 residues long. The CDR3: CASSLLDSGTSYEQYF. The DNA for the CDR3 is TGTGCCAGCAGCCTATTGGATAGCGGGACGTCCTACGAGCAGTACTTC.

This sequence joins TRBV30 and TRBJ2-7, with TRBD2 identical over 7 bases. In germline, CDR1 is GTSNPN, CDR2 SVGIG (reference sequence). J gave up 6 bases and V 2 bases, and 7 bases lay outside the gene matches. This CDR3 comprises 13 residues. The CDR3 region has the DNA TGTGCCTGGAGTCGGACTAGAACTGGCGAGCAGTACTTC. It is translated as CAWSRTRTGEQYF.

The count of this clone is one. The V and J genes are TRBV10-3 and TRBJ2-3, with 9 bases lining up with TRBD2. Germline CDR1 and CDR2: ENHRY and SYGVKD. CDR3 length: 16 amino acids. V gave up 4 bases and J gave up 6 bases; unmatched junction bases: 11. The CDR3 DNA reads TGTGCCATCAGTGGTAGCGGGAGTGCCCTCGTCGATACGCAGTATTTT. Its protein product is CAISGSGSALVDTQYF.

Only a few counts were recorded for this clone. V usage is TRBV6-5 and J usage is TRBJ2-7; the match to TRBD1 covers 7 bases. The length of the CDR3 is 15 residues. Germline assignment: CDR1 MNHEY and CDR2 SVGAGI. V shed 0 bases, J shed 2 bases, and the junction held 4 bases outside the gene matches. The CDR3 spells CASSYSSQGAYEQYF. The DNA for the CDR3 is TGTGCCAGCAGTTACTCCTCGCAGGGGGCCTACGAGCAGTACTTC.

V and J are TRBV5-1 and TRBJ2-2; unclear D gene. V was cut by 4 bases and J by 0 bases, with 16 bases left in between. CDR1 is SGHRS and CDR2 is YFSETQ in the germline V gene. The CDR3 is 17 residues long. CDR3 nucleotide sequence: TGCGCCAGCAGCCTCCAAGCCCACTCCGCGAACACCGGGGAGCTGTTTTTT. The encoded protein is CASSLQAHSANTGELFF. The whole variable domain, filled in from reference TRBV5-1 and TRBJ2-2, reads KAGVTQTPRYLIKTRGQQVTLSCSPISGHRSVSWYQQTPGQGLQFLFEYFSETQRNKGNFPGRFSGRQFSNSRSEMNVSTLELGDSALYLCASSLQAHSANTGELFFGEGSRLTVL.

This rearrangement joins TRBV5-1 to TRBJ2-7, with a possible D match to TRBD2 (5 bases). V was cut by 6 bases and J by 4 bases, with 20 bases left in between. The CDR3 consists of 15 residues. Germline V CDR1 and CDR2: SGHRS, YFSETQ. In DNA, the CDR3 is TGCGCCAGCACCCCCTCGGGTGGCCCGGGATACGAGCAGTACTTC. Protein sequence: CASTPSGGPGYEQYF.

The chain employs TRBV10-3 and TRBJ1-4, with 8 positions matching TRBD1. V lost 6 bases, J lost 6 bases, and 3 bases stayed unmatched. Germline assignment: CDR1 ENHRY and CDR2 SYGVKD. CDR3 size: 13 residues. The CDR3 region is CAIRNRGDEKLFF. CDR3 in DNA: TGTGCCATCAGAAACAGGGGGGATGAAAAACTGTTTTTT.

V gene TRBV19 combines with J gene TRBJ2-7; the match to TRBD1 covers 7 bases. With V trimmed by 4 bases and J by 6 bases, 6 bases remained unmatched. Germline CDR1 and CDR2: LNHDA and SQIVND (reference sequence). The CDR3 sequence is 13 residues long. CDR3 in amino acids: CASSTRDRREQYF. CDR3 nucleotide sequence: TGTGCCAGTAGTACGAGGGACAGACGCGAGCAGTACTTC.

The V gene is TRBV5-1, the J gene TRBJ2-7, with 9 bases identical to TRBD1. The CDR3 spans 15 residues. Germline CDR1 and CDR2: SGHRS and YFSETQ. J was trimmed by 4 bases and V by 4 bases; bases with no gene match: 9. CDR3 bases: TGCGCCAGCAGCCGGACAGGGGCCGAAGCATACGAGCAGTACTTC. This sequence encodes CASSRTGAEAYEQYF.

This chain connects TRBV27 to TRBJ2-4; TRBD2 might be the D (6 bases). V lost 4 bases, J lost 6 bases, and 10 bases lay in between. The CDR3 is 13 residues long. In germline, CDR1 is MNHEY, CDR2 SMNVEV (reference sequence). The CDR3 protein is CASSWGSGNIQYF. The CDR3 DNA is TGTGCCAGCAGTTGGGGTAGCGGAAACATTCAGTACTTC.

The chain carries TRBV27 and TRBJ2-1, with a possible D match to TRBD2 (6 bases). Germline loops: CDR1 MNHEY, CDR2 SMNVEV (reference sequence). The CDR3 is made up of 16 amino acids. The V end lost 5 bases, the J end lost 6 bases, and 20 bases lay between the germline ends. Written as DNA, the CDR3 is TGTGCCAGCAGTCGAGTAGCCGGAGTGGGAGGCAATGAGCAGTTCTTC. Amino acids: CASSRVAGVGGNEQFF.

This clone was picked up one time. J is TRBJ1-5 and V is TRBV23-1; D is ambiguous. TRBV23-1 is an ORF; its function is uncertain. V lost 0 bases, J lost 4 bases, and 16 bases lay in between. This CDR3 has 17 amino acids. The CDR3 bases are TGCGCCAGCAGTCAATCGGGCGCGGCGGGAGGTAATCAGCCCCAGCATTTT. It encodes CASSQSGAAGGNQPQHF.

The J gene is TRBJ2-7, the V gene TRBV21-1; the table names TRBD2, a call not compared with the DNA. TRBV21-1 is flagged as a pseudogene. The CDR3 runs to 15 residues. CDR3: CASREGGEVGYEQYF. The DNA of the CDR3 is TGTGCCAGCAGGGAGGGAGGGGAGGTAGGGTACGAGCAGTACTTC.

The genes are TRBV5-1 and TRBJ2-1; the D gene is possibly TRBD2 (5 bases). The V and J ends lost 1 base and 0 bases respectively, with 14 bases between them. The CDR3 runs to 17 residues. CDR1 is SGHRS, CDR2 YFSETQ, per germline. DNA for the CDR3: TGCGCCAGCAGCTTGTCCCGACTGGGGAGCTCCTACAATGAGCAGTTCTTC. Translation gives CASSLSRLGSSYNEQFF.

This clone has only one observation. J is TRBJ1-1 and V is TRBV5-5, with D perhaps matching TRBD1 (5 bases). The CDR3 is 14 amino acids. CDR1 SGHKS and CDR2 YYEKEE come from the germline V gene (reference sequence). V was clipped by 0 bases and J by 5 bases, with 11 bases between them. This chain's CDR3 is CASSLGRGRTEAFF. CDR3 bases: TGTGCCAGCAGCTTGGGAAGGGGCCGGACTGAAGCTTTCTTT.

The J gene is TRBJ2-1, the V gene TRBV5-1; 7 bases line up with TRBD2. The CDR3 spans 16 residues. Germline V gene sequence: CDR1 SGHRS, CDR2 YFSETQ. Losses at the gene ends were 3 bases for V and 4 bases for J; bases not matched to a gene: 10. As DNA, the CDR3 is TGCGCCAGCAGCTCGAACGACGGGGGACTATACAATGAGCAGTTCTTC. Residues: CASSSNDGGLYNEQFF.

The DNA of the CDR3 is TGTGCCATCACCTCCGGGACTACCACCGGGGAGCTGTTTTTT. Its translation is CAITSGTTTGELFF. The chain couples TRBV10-3 to TRBJ2-2, with TRBD2 matching over 7 bases. The germline gives CDR1 ENHRY, CDR2 SYGVKD. With V trimmed by 7 bases and J by 4 bases, 6 bases remained unmatched. CDR3 size: 14 residues.

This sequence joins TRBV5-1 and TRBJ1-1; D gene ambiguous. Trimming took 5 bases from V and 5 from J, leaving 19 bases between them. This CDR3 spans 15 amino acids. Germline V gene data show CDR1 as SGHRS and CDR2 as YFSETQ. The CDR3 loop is CASRFNHGVDTEAFF. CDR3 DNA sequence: TGCGCCAGCAGGTTTAACCACGGAGTGGATACTGAAGCTTTCTTT.

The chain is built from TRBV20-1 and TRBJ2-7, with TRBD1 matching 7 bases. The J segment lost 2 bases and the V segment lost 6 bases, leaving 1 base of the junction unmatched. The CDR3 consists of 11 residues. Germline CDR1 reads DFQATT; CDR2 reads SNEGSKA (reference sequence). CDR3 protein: CSAGQTYEQYF. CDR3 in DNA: TGCAGTGCGGGACAGACCTACGAGCAGTACTTC.

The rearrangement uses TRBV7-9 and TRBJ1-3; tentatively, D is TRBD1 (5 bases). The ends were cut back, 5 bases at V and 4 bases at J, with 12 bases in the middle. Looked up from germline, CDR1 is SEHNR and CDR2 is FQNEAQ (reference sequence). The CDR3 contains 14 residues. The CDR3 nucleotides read TGTGCCAGCAGCCTACCTCAGGGAGGAAACACCATATATTTT. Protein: CASSLPQGGNTIYF.

Here the CDR3 reads CASRTGMGNQPQHF. DNA for the CDR3: TGTGCCAGCAGAACAGGTATGGGCAATCAGCCCCAGCATTTT. The chain carries TRBV6-6 and TRBJ1-5; a possible D gene is TRBD1 (5 bases). The CDR3 sequence is 14 residues long. Germline V gene sequence: CDR1 MNHNY, CDR2 SVGAGI (reference sequence). V was pared by 6 bases and J by 2 bases, with 11 bases between.

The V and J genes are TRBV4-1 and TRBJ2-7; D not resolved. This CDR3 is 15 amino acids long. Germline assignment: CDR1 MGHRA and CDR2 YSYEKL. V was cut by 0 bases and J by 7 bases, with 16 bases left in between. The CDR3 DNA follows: TGCGCCAGCAGCCAAGATGGTAGCCCGACCAAGGAGCAGTACTTC. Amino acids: CASSQDGSPTKEQYF.